A selection of T cell receptor beta chains follows, all from one sample in a study of T cell responses to AZD1222 COVID-19 vaccine. Assay: immunoSEQ multiplex PCR; the TCRdb copy retains only in-frame clones and omits some. The sample comprises under 150,000 clones, 80% to 95% of which are singletons, and roughly 1% rests with the top ten. The sample here was peripheral blood, taken 28 days after the second AZD1222 dose. The origin of the receptors is an adult who received the AZD1222 COVID-19 vaccine. Each CDR3 is given with its conserved first and last residue. The D gene is left open where the match is weak. Size values are once, few and many counts, or a class for expanded clones, and some rows have none.

d_call,clone_size,v_call,j_call,cdr3_aa,cdr3_nt
NA,NA,TRBV5-5,TRBJ1-1,CASSLGTNTEAFF,TGTGCCAGCAGCTTGGGGACTAACACTGAAGCTTTCTTT
TRBD1,NA,TRBV11-2,TRBJ1-1,CASSQGTGNTEAFF,TGTGCCAGCAGCCAAGGGACAGGGAACACTGAAGCTTTCTTT
NA,NA,TRBV4-2,TRBJ2-7,CASSQAPLGIYEQYF,TGTGCCAGCAGCCAAGCGCCCCTGGGGATCTACGAGCAGTACTTC
TRBD1,few,TRBV19,TRBJ1-5,CARDRGGCNQPQHF,TGTGCCAGGGACAGGGGAGGGTGCAATCAGCCCCAGCATTTT
NA,NA,TRBV21-1,TRBJ2-7,CASSKVILGLLEDSSYEQYF,TGTGCCAGCAGCAAAGTGATCCTGGGACTCCTAGAGGACAGCTCCTACGAGCAGTACTTC
TRBD1,NA,TRBV5-8,TRBJ2-3,CASRYRGLKTDTQYF,TGTGCCAGCAGGTACAGGGGGTTGAAGACAGATACGCAGTATTTT
NA,NA,TRBV13,TRBJ2-7,CASSPTRGGREQYF,TGTGCCAGCAGCCCGACTAGGGGGGGCCGCGAGCAGTACTTC
NA,NA,TRBV12-1,TRBJ2-7,CASSFLFGRAYEQYF,TGTGCCAGCAGCTTTTTATTTGGAAGGGCCTACGAGCAGTACTTC
NA,NA,TRBV18,TRBJ1-1,CASSPRRKGHPNTEAFF,TGTGCCAGCTCACCCCGGCGTAAGGGACATCCGAACACTGAAGCTTTCTTT
TRBD1,NA,TRBV18,TRBJ1-1,CASSPPGTGPNTEAFF,TGTGCCAGCTCACCACCTGGGACAGGCCCGAACACTGAAGCTTTCTTT
NA,NA,TRBV7-8,TRBJ2-7,CASSFGTPYEQYF,TGTGCCAGCAGCTTCGGGACACCTTACGAGCAGTACTTC
NA,NA,TRBV7-2,TRBJ1-2,CASSQTRDTLNYGYTF,TGTGCCAGCAGCCAGACGAGGGACACCTTAAACTATGGCTACACCTTC
TRBD1,NA,TRBV29-1,TRBJ2-5,CSVGRQGARETQYF,TGCAGCGTCGGCAGACAGGGGGCTAGAGAGACCCAGTACTTC
TRBD2,NA,TRBV30,TRBJ2-1,CASNSGSPYNEQFF,TGTGCCTCAAATAGCGGGAGCCCCTACAATGAGCAGTTCTTC
NA,NA,TRBV19,TRBJ2-3,CASSPWVVGGTDTQYF,TGTGCCAGTAGTCCGTGGGTGGTTGGGGGCACAGATACGCAGTATTTT
TRBD1,NA,TRBV4-2,TRBJ1-2,CASFGQGRRGYTF,TGTGCCAGCTTCGGACAGGGTCGTCGAGGCTACACCTTC
TRBD2,once,TRBV7-2,TRBJ2-7,CASSLGTSGSKQYF,TGTGCCAGCAGCTTAGGGACTAGCGGGAGCAAGCAGTACTTC
NA,NA,TRBV11-1,TRBJ2-2,CASGLRRPGELFF,TGTGCCAGCGGACTGAGGCGGCCCGGGGAGCTGTTTTTT
TRBD2,NA,TRBV3-1/TRBV3-2,TRBJ2-3,CASSQDSGGGTDTQYF,TGTGCCAGCAGCCAAGATTCGGGGGGAGGAACAGATACGCAGTATTTT
NA,NA,TRBV3-1/TRBV3-2,TRBJ2-6,CASSQKGFSGANVLTF,TGTGCCAGCAGCCAAAAGGGATTCTCTGGGGCCAACGTCCTGACTTTC
TRBD1,NA,TRBV30,TRBJ2-3,CAEGQGAGTDTQYF,TGTGCCGAAGGACAGGGGGCAGGCACAGATACGCAGTATTTT
TRBD1,few,TRBV2,TRBJ2-1,CASSAGQGEYNEQFF,TGTGCCAGCAGTGCGGGACAGGGGGAGTACAATGAGCAGTTCTTC
TRBD1,NA,TRBV10-1,TRBJ1-5,CASIGLYRGLSLNQPQHF,TGCGCCAGCATAGGTTTGTACAGGGGGCTTTCACTCAATCAGCCCCAGCATTTT
NA,NA,TRBV24-1,TRBJ2-1,CATSDLTLGGNEQFF,TGTGCCACCAGTGATTTAACACTAGGAGGCAATGAGCAGTTCTTC
NA,once,TRBV4-3,TRBJ2-2,CASSQVQGGELFF,TGCGCCAGCAGCCAAGTCCAAGGCGGGGAGCTGTTTTTT
NA,NA,TRBV5-1,TRBJ2-7,CASSSSWTLSYEQYF,TGCGCCAGCAGCTCCTCATGGACACTCTCCTACGAGCAGTACTTC
TRBD1,NA,TRBV11-2,TRBJ2-7,CASSLDPGQFYEQYF,TGTGCCAGCAGCTTAGATCCGGGACAGTTTTACGAGCAGTACTTC
NA,NA,TRBV18,TRBJ2-3,CASSPRTGSTDTQYF,TGTGCCAGCTCACCACGTACAGGGAGCACAGATACGCAGTATTTT
NA,NA,TRBV6-5,TRBJ1-5,CASSRSLLTYQPQHF,TGTGCCAGCAGCAGATCCCTTCTCACTTATCAGCCCCAGCATTTT
TRBD1,NA,TRBV19,TRBJ1-1,CASSPWTGADTEAFF,TGTGCCAGTAGTCCTTGGACAGGGGCGGATACTGAAGCTTTCTTT
NA,NA,TRBV6-2/TRBV6-3,TRBJ1-5,CASSYNGNQPQHF,TGTGCCAGCAGTTATAATGGGAATCAGCCCCAGCATTTT
TRBD1,once,TRBV28,TRBJ1-6,CASSAPGGYNSPLHF,TGTGCCAGCAGTGCCCCAGGGGGGTATAATTCACCCCTCCACTTT
TRBD1,NA,TRBV28,TRBJ1-2,CASSPPGGHYGYTF,TGTGCCAGCAGTCCCCCAGGGGGCCACTATGGCTACACCTTC
TRBD1,NA,TRBV15,TRBJ2-2,CATSRLGQGVSGELFF,TGTGCCACCAGCAGGTTGGGGCAGGGGGTTTCCGGGGAGCTGTTTTTT
TRBD1,NA,TRBV29-1,TRBJ1-1,CSTKDRVGTEAFF,TGCAGCACAAAAGACAGGGTGGGCACTGAAGCTTTCTTT
NA,NA,TRBV7-2,TRBJ1-1,CASSLGGVSHTEAFF,TGTGCCAGCAGCTTAGGTGGCGTATCCCACACTGAAGCTTTCTTT
NA,NA,TRBV19,TRBJ1-5,CASSLRDQPQHF,TGTGCCAGTAGTCTAAGAGATCAGCCCCAGCATTTT
TRBD1,NA,TRBV24-1,TRBJ2-3,CATSDTGTGPSSRSDTQYF,TGTGCCACCAGTGACACCGGGACAGGGCCTAGTAGCCGATCAGATACGCAGTATTTT
NA,once,TRBV27,TRBJ2-7,CASSLNGLEQYF,TGTGCCAGCAGTTTAAATGGGCTCGAGCAGTACTTC
NA,once,TRBV6-5,TRBJ2-4,CASRRTALAKNIQYF,TGTGCCAGCAGGAGGACAGCACTAGCCAAAAACATTCAGTACTTC
TRBD1,NA,TRBV2,TRBJ1-3,CASRLRDRGNTIYF,TGTGCCAGCAGGCTCCGGGACAGAGGAAACACCATATATTTT
NA,NA,TRBV3-1/TRBV3-2,TRBJ2-7,CASSQDWRTPGPRWSEQYF,TGTGCCAGCAGCCAAGATTGGAGGACTCCCGGGCCCCGATGGTCCGAGCAGTACTTC
NA,NA,TRBV24-1,TRBJ2-7,CATSDSSETYEQYF,TGTGCCACCAGTGATTCTTCAGAAACCTACGAGCAGTACTTC
NA,NA,TRBV4-3,TRBJ2-7,CASSLRRGGINEQYF,TGCGCCAGCAGCCTTCGGAGAGGAGGTATCAACGAGCAGTACTTC
TRBD2,NA,TRBV6-2/TRBV6-3,TRBJ2-3,CASSYPPAGPTDTQYF,TGTGCCAGCAGTTACCCCCCAGCGGGACCCACAGATACGCAGTATTTT
TRBD2,NA,TRBV12-3/TRBV12-4,TRBJ2-7,CASWLAGSYEQYF,TGTGCCAGCTGGCTAGCGGGGAGCTACGAGCAGTACTTC
NA,NA,TRBV5-6,TRBJ1-2,CASSRDRINYGYTF,TGTGCCAGCAGCCGCGACAGAATTAACTATGGCTACACCTTC
TRBD2,NA,TRBV7-3,TRBJ2-1,CASSLRRGDSYNEQFF,TGTGCCAGCAGCTTAAGGCGGGGGGACTCCTACAATGAGCAGTTCTTC
NA,once,TRBV28,TRBJ1-1,CASCGELNTEAFF,TGTGCCTCCTGCGGGGAGTTGAACACTGAAGCTTTCTTT
NA,NA,TRBV29-1,TRBJ2-7,CSVESAGTSYEQYF,TGCAGCGTTGAATCAGCGGGCACTTCCTACGAGCAGTACTTC
NA,NA,TRBV19,TRBJ1-2,CASSIDLHANYGYTF,TGTGCCAGTAGTATAGACCTACACGCCAACTATGGCTACACCTTC
TRBD1,NA,TRBV9,TRBJ1-6,CASSPRQGGNNSPLHF,TGTGCCAGCAGCCCTCGACAGGGGGGGAATAATTCACCCCTCCACTTT
NA,NA,TRBV6-2/TRBV6-3,TRBJ1-6,CASSYTARANGSPLHF,TGTGCCAGCAGTTACACCGCCAGGGCGAATGGTTCACCCCTCCACTTT
NA,NA,TRBV6-2/TRBV6-3,TRBJ2-7,CASSGPADRPYSYEQYF,TGTGCCAGCAGTGGACCAGCTGACAGGCCCTACTCCTACGAGCAGTACTTC